Included here is one T cell receptor beta chain sequence, with context. Its antigen remains unidentified. This specimen belongs to a study of circulating tumor DNA in untreated peripheral T-cell lymphoma. Study-level findings and limits: Tumor-specific clonotypes: identified in about 80% of patients, 86% of baseline tissues.

Generated by immunoSEQ multiplex PCR, the TCRdb table keeps only in-frame clones and is missing some. The data contain fewer than 8,000 clones, 60% to 85% of them singletons. Per the germline V gene, CDR1 is SGHVS and CDR2 is FNYEAQ. V was trimmed by 1 base and J by 6 bases, leaving 10 bases between them. The CDR3 runs to 14 residues. The sample was tumor tissue. The rearrangement joins TRBV7-6 to TRBJ1-3; D not certain. This receptor was taken from a human donor with peripheral T-cell lymphoma. CDR3 amino acids: CASSLVGGENTIYF. CDR3 bases: TGTGCCAGCAGCTTAGTAGGCGGCGAAAACACCATATATTTT.